The 18 T cell receptor beta chains below come from one sample, sequenced in a study of T-cell memory formation after mild COVID-19. TCRdb fed the 5' RACE reads into MiXCR, producing one record per CDR3 protein. Here the sample spans over 350,000 distinct CDR3 sequences, about 17% being singletons. The material sequenced was PBMCs or a T cell subset sorted from them (not recorded which). These TCRs come from a man in his late teens or twenties who had mild COVID-19 (a few samples of this study predate the infection). Cell type and time point are not known.

The V call is TRBV2, the J call TRBJ2-2; no clear D gene. This CDR3 is built from 15 residues. V was pared by 7 bases and J by 1 base, with 13 bases between. CDR1 is SNHLY, CDR2 FYNNEI, per germline. In DNA form, the CDR3 reads TGTGCCAGCACCGACGAACCGGGGAACACCGGGGAGCTGTTTTTT. Protein product: CASTDEPGNTGELFF.

This clonotype occurred a few times. This rearrangement joins TRBV4-2 to TRBJ2-7, with TRBD1 as a possible D gene (6 bases). Deletions cut 0 bases from V and 3 bases from J, with 6 bases between. The CDR3 consists of 13 residues. Germline CDR1 and CDR2: LGHNA and YNFKEQ. The CDR3 spells CASSQEQGYEQYV. In DNA form, the CDR3 reads TGTGCCAGCAGCCAAGAACAGGGCTACGAGCAGTACGTC.

The CDR3, as DNA: TGTGCCAGCATTATGACTGAGACCTACGAGCAGTACTTC. The encoded protein is CASIMTETYEQYF. The genes are TRBV2 and TRBJ2-7; no clear D. Germline V gene data show CDR1 as SNHLY and CDR2 as FYNNEI. The CDR3 covers 13 residues. Trimming left V 7 bases short and J 2 bases short, with 12 bases between.

In its sample, this clonotype was seen a few times. The rearrangement joins TRBV12-3 or TRBV12-4 to TRBJ2-5; unclear D gene. The CDR3 loop spans 14 amino acids. Trimming pared 2 bases from V and 2 bases from J, leaving 9 bases between. CDR3 region: CASSLFGQQETQYF. The CDR3 nucleotides read TGTGCCAGCAGTTTATTCGGTCAGCAAGAGACCCAGTACTTC.

In its sample, this clonotype was seen a few times. The chain uses TRBV4-3 and TRBJ1-4, with D unresolved. The CDR3 extends over 16 amino acids. Trimming shortened V by 0 bases and J by 4 bases, and 12 bases separated the two germline ends. Germline assignment: CDR1 LGHNA and CDR2 YSLEER. The CDR3 bases are TGCGCCAGCAGCCAAGATTGGGTGGATTTTAATGAAAAACTGTTTTTT. Translated, it gives CASSQDWVDFNEKLFF.

This clonotype was seen more than once but under ten times. CDR3 DNA: TGTGCCACCAGCAGATCGACGGGGGTAGAGACCCAGTACTTC. Protein sequence: CATSRSTGVETQYF. The rearrangement joins TRBV15 to TRBJ2-5, with a tentative D call TRBD2 (6 bases). V lost 2 bases and J 4 bases, leaving 11 bases between the germline ends. The CDR3 runs 14 residues. Looked up from germline, CDR1 is LNHNV and CDR2 is YYDKDF (reference sequence).

This clonotype has more than one count but fewer than ten. The gene calls are TRBV5-1 and TRBJ1-1, with 7 bases lining up with TRBD1. V shed 5 bases, J shed 1 base, and the junction held 14 bases outside the gene matches. Germline V gene data show CDR1 as SGHRS and CDR2 as YFSETQ. CDR3 length: 17 amino acids. The CDR3 reads CASRGTETPFSNTEAFF. In DNA, the CDR3 is TGCGCCAGCAGGGGGACAGAAACCCCCTTCTCGAACACTGAAGCTTTCTTT. The full variable domain, completed using reference TRBV5-1 and TRBJ1-1, is KAGVTQTPRYLIKTRGQQVTLSCSPISGHRSVSWYQQTPGQGLQFLFEYFSETQRNKGNFPGRFSGRQFSNSRSEMNVSTLELGDSALYLCASRGTETPFSNTEAFFGQGTRLTVV.

The CDR3 bases are TGCGCCAGCAGCTTGGGAGGACAGGGAGATGGCTACACCTTC. This encodes CASSLGGQGDGYTF. The chain is built from TRBV5-1 and TRBJ1-2; 8 bases are a match to TRBD1. The CDR3 loop spans 14 amino acids. Germline CDR1 and CDR2: SGHRS and YFSETQ. The V segment lost 0 bases and the J segment 6 bases; nucleotides outside the gene matches: 4.

This clonotype was counted at least ten times. This chain uses TRBV7-2 with TRBJ1-5, with TRBD1 as a possible D gene (6 bases). The CDR3 contains 13 residues. The ends were cut back, 5 bases at V and 5 bases at J, with 10 bases in the middle. Germline V gene sequence: CDR1 SGHTA, CDR2 FQGNSA. The CDR3 spells CASSPWTDQPQHF. The CDR3 coding sequence is TGTGCCAGCAGCCCGTGGACAGATCAGCCCCAGCATTTT. Full variable domain (outside the CDR3, taken from reference TRBV7-2 and TRBJ1-5): GAGVSQSPSNKVTEKGKDVELRCDPISGHTALYWYRQSLGQGLEFLIYFQGNSAPDKSGLPSDRFSAERTGGSVSTLTIQRTQQEDSAVYLCASSPWTDQPQHFGDGTRLSIL.

This clonotype was detected many times. The chain is built from TRBV7-2 and TRBJ1-2; D perhaps matches TRBD1 (5 bases). This CDR3 is built from 12 residues. V lost 2 bases to trimming and J lost 10 bases, with 11 bases between them. The germline V gene has CDR1 SGHTA and CDR2 FQGNSA. CDR3 DNA: TGTGCCAGCAGCTTACTGGGGGACCTCTACACCTTC. Protein product: CASSLLGDLYTF.

This clonotype came up many times. V usage is TRBV12-3 or TRBV12-4 and J usage is TRBJ1-1; no clear D. V lost 3 bases, J lost 1 base, and 6 bases lay in between. The CDR3 length is 13 residues. In DNA, the CDR3 is TGTGCCAGCAGTTTCGCCGGGAACACTGAAGCTTTCTTT. Translated, it gives CASSFAGNTEAFF.

The V call is TRBV7-6, the J call TRBJ2-1, with unresolved D. Trimming left V 2 bases short and J 0 bases short, with 8 bases between. Germline-derived CDR1 and CDR2 are SGHVS and FNYEAQ. The CDR3 length is 15 residues. In nucleotides, the CDR3 is TGTGCCAGCAGCTTACGACATAGCTCCTACAATGAGCAGTTCTTC. It is translated as CASSLRHSSYNEQFF.

This clonotype was found a few times. The chain carries TRBV6-2 or TRBV6-3 and TRBJ2-5, with a weak D call TRBD2 (7 bases). The V end lost 7 bases, the J end lost 3 bases, and 21 bases lay between the germline ends. CDR3 length: 16 amino acids. Germline V CDR1 and CDR2: MNHEY, SVGEGT. The CDR3 spells CASKGTQGGDKETQYF. In DNA, the CDR3 is TGTGCCAGCAAAGGAACACAGGGAGGGGATAAAGAGACCCAGTACTTC.

In this sample, this clonotype turned up many times. The V and J genes are TRBV3-1 and TRBJ2-3; TRBD2 agrees at 8 bases. V shed 3 bases, J shed 1 base, and the junction held 3 bases outside the gene matches. This CDR3 spans 15 amino acids. Germline values: CDR1 LGHDT, CDR2 YNNKEL (reference sequence). The CDR3 region is CASSHARGGTDTQYF. In DNA, the CDR3 is TGTGCCAGCAGCCACGCGCGGGGGGGCACAGATACGCAGTATTTT.

This clonotype came up a few times. The chain employs TRBV7-6 and TRBJ2-2, with 7 bases lining up with TRBD1. The germline V gene encodes CDR1 SGHVS and CDR2 FNYEAQ. The V segment lost 1 base and the J segment 6 bases; nucleotides outside the gene matches: 5. The CDR3 has 15 residues. CDR3 sequence: CASSLVQGTAGELFF. Here the CDR3 DNA reads TGTGCCAGCAGCTTAGTGCAAGGGACAGCCGGGGAGCTGTTTTTT.

This clonotype has at least ten counts. This chain joins TRBV28 and TRBJ2-2; 7 nucleotides line up with TRBD1. Germline V gene sequence: CDR1 MDHEN, CDR2 SYDVKM. The CDR3 length is 16 residues. Losses at the gene ends were 5 bases for V and 7 bases for J; bases not matched to a gene: 13. This chain's CDR3 is CASSLRLTGWSGELFF. DNA for the CDR3: TGTGCCAGCAGTCTACGCCTGACAGGGTGGAGCGGGGAGCTGTTTTTT.

V usage is TRBV5-1 and J usage is TRBJ2-3; 7 bases match TRBD2. The V gene's germline CDR1 is SGHRS and CDR2 YFSETQ. The CDR3 is made up of 16 amino acids. The trim removed 6 bases at V and 0 bases at J, leaving 10 bases unmatched. CDR3 in amino acids: CASKSGLAASTDTQYF. In nucleotides, the CDR3 is TGCGCCAGCAAGTCAGGGCTAGCGGCCAGCACAGATACGCAGTATTTT. Using reference TRBV5-1 and TRBJ2-3 for the parts outside the CDR3, the full variable domain is KAGVTQTPRYLIKTRGQQVTLSCSPISGHRSVSWYQQTPGQGLQFLFEYFSETQRNKGNFPGRFSGRQFSNSRSEMNVSTLELGDSALYLCASKSGLAASTDTQYFGPGTRLTVL.

The genes are TRBV20-1 and TRBJ2-3; possibly TRBD1 or TRBD2 for D (5 bases each). Germline values: CDR1 DFQATT, CDR2 SNEGSKA (reference sequence). The CDR3 runs 14 residues. The V gene lost 2 bases and the J gene lost 6 bases, with 15 bases spanning the gap. The CDR3 DNA reads TGCAGTGCTAGATTTCCCGGGGCTGTGGATACGCAGTATTTT. Translated: CSARFPGAVDTQYF.